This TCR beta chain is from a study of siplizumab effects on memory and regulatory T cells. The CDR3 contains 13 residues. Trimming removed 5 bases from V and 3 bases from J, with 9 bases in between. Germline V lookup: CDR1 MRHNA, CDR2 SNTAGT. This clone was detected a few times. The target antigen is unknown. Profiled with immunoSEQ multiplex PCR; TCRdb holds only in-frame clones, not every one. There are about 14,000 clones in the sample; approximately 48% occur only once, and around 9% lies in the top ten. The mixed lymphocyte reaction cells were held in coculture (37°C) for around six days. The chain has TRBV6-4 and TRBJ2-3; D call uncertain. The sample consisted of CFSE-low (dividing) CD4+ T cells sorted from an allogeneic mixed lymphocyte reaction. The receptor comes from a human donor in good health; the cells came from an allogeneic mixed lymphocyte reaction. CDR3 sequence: CASSLEETDTQYF. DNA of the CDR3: TGTGCCAGCAGTCTCGAGGAAACAGATACGCAGTATTTT.